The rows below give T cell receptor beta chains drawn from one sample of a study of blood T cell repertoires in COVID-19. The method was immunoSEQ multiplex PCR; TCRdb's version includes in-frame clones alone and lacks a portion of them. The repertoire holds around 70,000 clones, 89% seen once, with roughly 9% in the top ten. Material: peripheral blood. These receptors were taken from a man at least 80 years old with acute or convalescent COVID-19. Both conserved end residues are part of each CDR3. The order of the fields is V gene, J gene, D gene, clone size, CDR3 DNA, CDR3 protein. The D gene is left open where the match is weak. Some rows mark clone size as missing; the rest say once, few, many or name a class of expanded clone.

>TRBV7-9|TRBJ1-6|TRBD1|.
TGTGCCAGCAGCTTAGGGGACAGGGCTAATTCACCCCTCCACTTT
CASSLGDRANSPLHF
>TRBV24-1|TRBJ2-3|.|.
TGTGCCACCAGTGATGCAGGGGCGAGAGCAGATACGCAGTATTTT
CATSDAGARADTQYF
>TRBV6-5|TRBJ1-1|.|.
TGTGCCAGCAGTTACCTGAGGGGGGGGACTGAAGCTTTCTTT
CASSYLRGGTEAFF
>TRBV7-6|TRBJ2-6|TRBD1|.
TGTGCCAGCAGCCTGTACAACAGGGGGCGCTTAGGCGGGGCCAACGTCCTGACTTTC
CASSLYNRGRLGGANVLTF
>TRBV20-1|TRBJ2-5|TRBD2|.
TGCAGTGCTAGTGCCCTTGGCGGGAGAGAGACCCAGTACTTC
CSASALGGRETQYF
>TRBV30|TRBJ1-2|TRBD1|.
TGTGCCTGGATGGATTTGGACAGGGGGCAAGGCTACACCTTC
CAWMDLDRGQGYTF
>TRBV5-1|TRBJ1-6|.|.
TGCGCCAGCAGCCAGGACAGTTATAATTCACCCCTCCACTTT
CASSQDSYNSPLHF
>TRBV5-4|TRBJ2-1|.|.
TGTGCCAGCAGCTTGGGACGGGACTACAATGAGCAGTTCTTC
CASSLGRDYNEQFF
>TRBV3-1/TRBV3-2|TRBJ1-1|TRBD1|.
TGTGCCAGCAGTCAACTTACAGGGGAAACTGAAGCTTTCTTT
CASSQLTGETEAFF
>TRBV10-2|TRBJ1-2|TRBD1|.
TGCGCCAGCAGCGACAGAGGGACAGGGACTTATGGCTACACCTTC
CASSDRGTGTYGYTF
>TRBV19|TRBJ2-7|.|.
TGTGCCAGTAGTTTGTCCGCGGCGTACGAGCAGTACTTC
CASSLSAAYEQYF
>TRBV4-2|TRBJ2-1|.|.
TGTGCCAGCAGCCAAGGAGGCAGCGGGTTATACAATGAGCAGTTCTTC
CASSQGGSGLYNEQFF
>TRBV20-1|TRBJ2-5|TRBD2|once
TGCAGTGCTAGTAGGGGCGGCGGGGGGTACCAAGAGACCCAGTACTTC
CSASRGGGGYQETQYF
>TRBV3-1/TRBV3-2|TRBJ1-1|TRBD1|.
TGTGCCAGCAGCCAGGGGACAGGGATTACTGAAGCTTTCTTT
CASSQGTGITEAFF
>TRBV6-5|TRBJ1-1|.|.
TGTGCCAGCAGTTACTCGGCAGTGAACACTGAAGCTTTCTTT
CASSYSAVNTEAFF
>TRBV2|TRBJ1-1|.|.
TGTGCCAGCAGTTACACAGGTTCAGCTTTCTTT
CASSYTGSAFF
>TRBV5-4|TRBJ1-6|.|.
TGTGCCAGCAGCATAGGCGGGGGGACCTATAATTCACCCCTCCACTTT
CASSIGGGTYNSPLHF
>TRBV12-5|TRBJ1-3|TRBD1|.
TGTGCTAGTGGCCAGACAGGGGGCTCTGGAAACACCATATATTTT
CASGQTGGSGNTIYF
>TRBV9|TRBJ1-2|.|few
TGTGCCAGCAGCGTAGATGGAAGGGGCGCGAATGGCTACACCTTC
CASSVDGRGANGYTF
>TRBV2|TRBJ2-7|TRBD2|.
TGTGCCAGCAGTGGGACTAGCGGAGCCTACGAGCAGTACTTC
CASSGTSGAYEQYF
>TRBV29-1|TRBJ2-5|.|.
TGCAGCGTTGACTCTAAGGGTAGGAGGGAGACCCAGTACTTC
CSVDSKGRRETQYF
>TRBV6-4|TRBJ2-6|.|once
TGTGCCAGCAGTGCCGGCTCTGGGGCCAACGTCCTGACTTTC
CASSAGSGANVLTF
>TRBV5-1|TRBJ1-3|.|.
TGCGCCAGCAGCTCCTCAGGGCCAGGAAACACCATATATTTT
CASSSSGPGNTIYF
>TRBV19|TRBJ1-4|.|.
TGTGCCAGTAGTATCCCGAGGAGGGTTGACGAAAAACTGTTTTTT
CASSIPRRVDEKLFF
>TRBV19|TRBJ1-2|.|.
TGTGCCAGTATGACGGGTAACTATGGCTACACCTTC
CASMTGNYGYTF
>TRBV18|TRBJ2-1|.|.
TGTGCCAGCTCACTCAACAGGGCCTACAATGAGCAGTTCTTC
CASSLNRAYNEQFF
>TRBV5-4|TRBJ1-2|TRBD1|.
TGTGCCAGCAGCGCCGGACAGGACTATGGCTACACCTTC
CASSAGQDYGYTF
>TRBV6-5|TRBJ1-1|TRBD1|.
TGTGCCAGCAGGAAGGGACAGGGAGTCGAAGCTTTCTTT
CASRKGQGVEAFF
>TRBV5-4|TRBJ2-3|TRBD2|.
TGTGCCAGCAGCTTGGCCGGTGGGCCGGGAGGGGCAGATACGCAGTATTTT
CASSLAGGPGGADTQYF
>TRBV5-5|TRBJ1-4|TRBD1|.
TGTGCCAGCAGCCACCGGGACAGGGGAAATGAAAAACTGTTTTTT
CASSHRDRGNEKLFF